This T cell receptor beta chain is from a study of monozygotic twins with inflammatory bowel disease. Judged by frequency, this clonotype is medium-sized (0.01 to 0.1%). Its target is unknown. For both chains, the TCRalpha and TCRbeta cDNA went through two nested PCRs of about 15 and 9 cycles. TCRdb processed the 5' RACE reads again and assigns one entry to each CDR3 protein, with no DNA. Reported are a few hundred thousand distinct CDR3 sequences; the ten largest clones contain approximately 1.6%. Study-level points and caveats: Patient-to-patient differences in immunosuppressive treatment may have added variability to the repertoires. Subtypes among T cells remained indistinguishable.

The germline CDR1 and CDR2 sequences are SGHNT and YENEEA. The CDR3 contains 16 residues. With no T cell sorting beforehand, total RNA was isolated from whole blood. The source is a human donor with ulcerative colitis or Crohn's disease, or a healthy co-twin of an affected twin (not recorded which). The chain links TRBV11-3 to TRBJ2-1; the TCRdb D gene call, TRBD1, has no DNA to confirm it. Sequencing input: blood. This CDR3 reads CASSSRGLGSYNEQFF.